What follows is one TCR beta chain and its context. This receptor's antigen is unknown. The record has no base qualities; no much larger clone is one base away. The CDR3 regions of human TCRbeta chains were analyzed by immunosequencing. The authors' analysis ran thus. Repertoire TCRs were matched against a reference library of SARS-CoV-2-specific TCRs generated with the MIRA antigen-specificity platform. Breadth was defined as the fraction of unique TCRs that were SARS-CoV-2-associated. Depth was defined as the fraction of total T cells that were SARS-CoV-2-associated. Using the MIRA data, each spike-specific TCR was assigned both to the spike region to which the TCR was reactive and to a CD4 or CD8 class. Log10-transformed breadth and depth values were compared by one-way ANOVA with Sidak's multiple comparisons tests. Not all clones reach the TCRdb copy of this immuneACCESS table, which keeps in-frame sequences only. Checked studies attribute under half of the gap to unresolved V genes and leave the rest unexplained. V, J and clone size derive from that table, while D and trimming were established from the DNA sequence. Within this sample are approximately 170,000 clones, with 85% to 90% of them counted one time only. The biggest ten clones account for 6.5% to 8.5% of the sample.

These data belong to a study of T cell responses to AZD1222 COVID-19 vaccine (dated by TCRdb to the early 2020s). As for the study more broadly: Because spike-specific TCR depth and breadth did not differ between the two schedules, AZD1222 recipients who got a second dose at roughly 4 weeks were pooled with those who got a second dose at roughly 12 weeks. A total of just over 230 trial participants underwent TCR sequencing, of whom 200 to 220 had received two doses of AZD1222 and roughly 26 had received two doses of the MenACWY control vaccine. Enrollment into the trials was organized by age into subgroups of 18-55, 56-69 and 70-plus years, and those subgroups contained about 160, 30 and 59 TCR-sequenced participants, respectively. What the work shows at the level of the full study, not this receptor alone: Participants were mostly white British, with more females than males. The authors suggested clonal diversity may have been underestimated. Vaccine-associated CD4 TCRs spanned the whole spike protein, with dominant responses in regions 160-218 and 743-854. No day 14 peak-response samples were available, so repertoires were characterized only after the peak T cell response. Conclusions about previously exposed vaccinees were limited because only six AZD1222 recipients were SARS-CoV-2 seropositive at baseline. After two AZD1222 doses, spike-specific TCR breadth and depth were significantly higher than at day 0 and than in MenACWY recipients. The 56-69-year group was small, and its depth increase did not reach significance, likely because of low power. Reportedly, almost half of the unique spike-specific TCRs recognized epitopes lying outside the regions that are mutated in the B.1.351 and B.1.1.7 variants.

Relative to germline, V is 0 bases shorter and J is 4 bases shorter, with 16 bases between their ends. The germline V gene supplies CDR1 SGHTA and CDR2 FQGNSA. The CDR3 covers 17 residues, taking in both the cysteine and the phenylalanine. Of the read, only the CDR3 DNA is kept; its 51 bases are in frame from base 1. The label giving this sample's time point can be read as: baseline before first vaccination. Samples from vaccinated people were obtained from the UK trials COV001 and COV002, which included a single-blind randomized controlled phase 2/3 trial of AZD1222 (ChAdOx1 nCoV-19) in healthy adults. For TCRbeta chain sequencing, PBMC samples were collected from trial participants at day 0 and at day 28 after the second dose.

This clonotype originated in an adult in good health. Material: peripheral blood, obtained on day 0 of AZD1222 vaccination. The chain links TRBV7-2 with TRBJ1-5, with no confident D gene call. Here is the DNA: TGTGCCAGCAGCTTAGCAACTCAGCGATTTCGGAATCAGCCCCAGCATTTT. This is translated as CASSLATQRFRNQPQHF.